The clone carrying this T cell receptor beta chain occurred a few times. As yet, its antigen is unknown. The assay was immunoSEQ multiplex PCR, and TCRdb's table has in-frame clones only and misses some. Of about 110,000 clones listed, around 90% were seen once; the top ten hold 2% to 2.5%. The data derive from a study of T cell responses to AZD1222 COVID-19 vaccine. Overall study findings and caveats: It should be noted that donors were predominantly white British and more often female, and clonal diversity was possibly underestimated. Spike-specific TCR repertoires showed rising breadth and depth after two AZD1222 doses.

Germline CDR1 MGHRA, CDR2 YSYEKL. V gave up 3 bases and J gave up 4 bases; unmatched junction bases: 5. The CDR3 is 14 residues long. Pooled together were second doses at about 4 or about 12 weeks. This sequence joins TRBV4-1 and TRBJ2-5; 7 nucleotides agree with TRBD2. The input for sequencing was peripheral blood, taken 28 days after the second AZD1222 dose. This sequence was found in an adult who received the AZD1222 COVID-19 vaccine. CDR3 in amino acids: CASSQGGSGETQYF. The CDR3 DNA is TGCGCCAGCAGCCAGGGGGGGAGCGGAGAGACCCAGTACTTC.